Presented here are 16 T cell receptor beta chains from one specimen sequenced in a study of shared clonotypes between healthy human individuals (dated by TCRdb to 2018 to 2021). The library came from the immunoSEQ multiplex PCR assay. The table comes from immuneACCESS by way of TCRdb, which keeps in-frame sequences with V and J called. Part of the clones is missing from these tables; in studies checked, under half for an unresolved V gene and the rest for unknown reasons. A total of about a million clones appear in this sample, approximately 80% of them only once. The ten biggest clones cover 0.7% to 0.95% of the sample. The specimen sequenced was memory CD4+ T cells from PBMCs. Interpreted using the paper, the cell subset or site label stands for: CD45RA-negative fraction. These receptors all come from a man between 18 and 29 years old in good health. Some clones in this sample may be carry-over from other donors' samples.

The V call is TRBV6-6, the J call TRBJ1-2; a possible D gene is TRBD1 (6 bases). This CDR3 has 14 residues. Per the germline V gene, CDR1 is MNHNY and CDR2 is SVGAGI (reference sequence). Trimming left V 3 bases short and J 5 bases short, with 13 bases between. This CDR3 reads CASSYDRIRYGYTF. In nucleotides, the CDR3 is TGTGCCAGCAGTTATGACAGGATTAGATATGGCTACACCTTC.

The chain combines TRBV19 with TRBJ1-2; weak D call: TRBD1 (5 bases). Germline lookup yields CDR1 LNHDA and CDR2 SQIVND (reference sequence). The CDR3 is made up of 12 amino acids. Trimming pared 4 bases from V and 8 bases from J, leaving 11 bases between. The CDR3 DNA reads as TGTGCCAGTAGTACCGACAGAGAAGGCTACACCTTC. It translates to CASSTDREGYTF.

The chain employs TRBV18 and TRBJ2-1, with D hard to call. There are 16 residues in the CDR3. Between the trimmed V and J ends, which lost 3 bases and 5 bases, there was a span of 17 bases. Per germline, CDR1 KGHSH and CDR2 LQKENI. CDR3 region: CASSPYVGSTHNEQFF. The CDR3 DNA sequence: TGTGCCAGCTCACCCTACGTGGGCTCAACCCACAATGAGCAGTTCTTC.

This chain connects TRBV7-2 to TRBJ2-3; the D gene is possibly TRBD2 (6 bases). Germline V gene sequence: CDR1 SGHTA, CDR2 FQGNSA. The CDR3 runs to 15 residues. V shed 4 bases and J shed 1 base, with 12 bases lying between them. The CDR3 spells CASSSRRAGTDTQYF. The CDR3 DNA is TGTGCCAGCAGCTCCCGGAGGGCCGGCACAGATACGCAGTATTTT.

The chain employs TRBV5-4 and TRBJ2-3; 8 nucleotides agree with TRBD1. The CDR3 covers 18 residues. CDR1 SGHNT and CDR2 YYREEE come from the germline V gene (reference sequence). V was clipped by 4 bases and J by 0 bases; unmatched bases: 13. CDR3: CASSRGTGGLYSTDTQYF. The CDR3 DNA reads TGTGCCAGCAGCCGGGGGACAGGCGGGCTTTATAGCACAGATACGCAGTATTTT.

This rearrangement joins TRBV6-1 to TRBJ2-5, with D possibly TRBD2 on 5 matching bases. Trimming removed 4 bases at V and 5 bases at J, with 11 bases between. Germline CDR1 and CDR2: MNHNS and SASEGT. There are 13 residues in the CDR3. Written as DNA, the CDR3 is TGTGCCAGCAGTGCCGGGGTAAGGGAGACCCAGTACTTC. As protein: CASSAGVRETQYF.

The chain couples TRBV5-1 to TRBJ2-1; 13 bases line up with TRBD2. V lost 3 bases, J lost 7 bases, and 13 bases stayed unmatched. Germline V gene lookup returns CDR1 SGHRS and CDR2 YFSETQ. The length of the CDR3 is 18 residues. The CDR3 loop is CASSSKLGLAGVGNEQFF. Here the CDR3 DNA reads TGCGCCAGCAGCTCCAAACTTGGACTAGCGGGAGTAGGAAATGAGCAGTTCTTC.

The J gene is TRBJ2-7, the V gene TRBV4-2; TRBD2 aligns across 10 bases. Germline-derived CDR1 and CDR2 are LGHNA and YNFKEQ. The CDR3 has 13 amino acids. With 4 bases clipped from V and 13 bases from J, the junction kept 10 bases outside the gene matches. The CDR3 sequence: CASSLLEREGLYF. For the CDR3, the DNA is TGTGCCAGCAGCCTACTCGAGCGGGAGGGCCTCTACTTC.

J is TRBJ2-1 and V is TRBV27; 7 bases are shared with TRBD2. CDR3 length: 16 residues. With 5 bases clipped from V and 5 bases from J, the junction kept 12 bases outside the gene matches. The germline V gene has CDR1 MNHEY and CDR2 SMNVEV (reference sequence). This CDR3 is CASSGRLGRQHNEQFF. In DNA, the CDR3 is TGTGCCAGCAGTGGACGGCTCGGGAGGCAACACAATGAGCAGTTCTTC.

The gene calls are TRBV12-5 and TRBJ2-7; 9 bases line up with TRBD1. The V gene's germline CDR1 is LGHNT and CDR2 FRNRAP. Unmatched junction bases numbered 11, after V lost 2 bases and J lost 0 bases. The CDR3 is 18 amino acids. DNA of the CDR3: TGTGCTAGTGGTTTGCCCAGGGACAGGGCGAGTAACTCCTACGAGCAGTACTTC. Protein product: CASGLPRDRASNSYEQYF. Using reference TRBV12-5 and TRBJ2-7 for the parts outside the CDR3, the full variable domain is DARVTQTPRHKVTEMGQEVTMRCQPILGHNTVFWYRQTMMQGLELLAYFRNRAPLDDSGMPKDRFSAEMPDATLATLKIQPSEPRDSAVYFCASGLPRDRASNSYEQYFGPGTRLTVT.

The chain links TRBV5-1 to TRBJ2-7; 8 positions agree with TRBD1. Germline assignment: CDR1 SGHRS and CDR2 YFSETQ. With 4 bases clipped from V and 2 bases from J, the junction kept 8 bases outside the gene matches. The CDR3 is 15 residues long. CDR3 sequence: CASSPTGTGAYEQYF. The CDR3 DNA reads TGCGCCAGCAGCCCGACCGGGACAGGAGCCTACGAGCAGTACTTC.

The rearrangement uses TRBV30 and TRBJ2-3; no reliable D call. Trimming left V 5 bases short and J 6 bases short, with 9 bases between. From germline, CDR1 is GTSNPN and CDR2 SVGIG (reference sequence). CDR3 length equals 11 residues. The CDR3 bases are TGTGCCTGGGCCCCATGGGATACGCAGTATTTT. Amino acids: CAWAPWDTQYF.

The chain uses TRBV5-1 and TRBJ2-7; the D call may be TRBD1 or TRBD2 (5 bases each). V lost 2 bases, J lost 6 bases, and 18 bases lay in between. The CDR3 contains 15 residues. Germline CDR1 is SGHRS and CDR2 is YFSETQ. The chain's CDR3 is CASSFAGTRPGEQYF. In DNA form, the CDR3 reads TGCGCCAGCAGCTTCGCCGGGACGCGCCCGGGCGAGCAGTACTTC.

This clone was detected a few times. The chain couples TRBV30 to TRBJ1-1; 7 bases match TRBD1. Germline-derived CDR1 and CDR2 are GTSNPN and SVGIG (reference sequence). Losses at the gene ends were 0 bases for V and 4 bases for J; bases not matched to a gene: 5. There are 14 residues in the CDR3. Written as DNA, the CDR3 is TGTGCCTGGAGTGTACAACAGGGGATCACTGAAGCTTTCTTT. Translated: CAWSVQQGITEAFF.

This clone was counted a few times. The chain links TRBV30 to TRBJ2-3; D gene ambiguous. Germline V gene data show CDR1 as GTSNPN and CDR2 as SVGIG (reference sequence). There are 14 residues in the CDR3. V dropped 4 bases and J dropped 2 bases, with 13 bases sitting between them. This CDR3 reads CAWNPTGSTDTQYF. The CDR3 nucleotides are TGTGCCTGGAACCCGACGGGCTCCACAGATACGCAGTATTTT.

This sequence joins TRBV28 and TRBJ2-4, with TRBD2 identical over 7 bases. V lost 6 bases to trimming and J lost 2 bases; unmatched junction nucleotides: 10. The germline V gene encodes CDR1 MDHEN and CDR2 SYDVKM. This CDR3 is built from 16 residues. As DNA, the CDR3 is TGTGCCAGCAGCAGTACTAGCGCCAACTCCAAAAACATTCAGTACTTC. This codes for CASSSTSANSKNIQYF.